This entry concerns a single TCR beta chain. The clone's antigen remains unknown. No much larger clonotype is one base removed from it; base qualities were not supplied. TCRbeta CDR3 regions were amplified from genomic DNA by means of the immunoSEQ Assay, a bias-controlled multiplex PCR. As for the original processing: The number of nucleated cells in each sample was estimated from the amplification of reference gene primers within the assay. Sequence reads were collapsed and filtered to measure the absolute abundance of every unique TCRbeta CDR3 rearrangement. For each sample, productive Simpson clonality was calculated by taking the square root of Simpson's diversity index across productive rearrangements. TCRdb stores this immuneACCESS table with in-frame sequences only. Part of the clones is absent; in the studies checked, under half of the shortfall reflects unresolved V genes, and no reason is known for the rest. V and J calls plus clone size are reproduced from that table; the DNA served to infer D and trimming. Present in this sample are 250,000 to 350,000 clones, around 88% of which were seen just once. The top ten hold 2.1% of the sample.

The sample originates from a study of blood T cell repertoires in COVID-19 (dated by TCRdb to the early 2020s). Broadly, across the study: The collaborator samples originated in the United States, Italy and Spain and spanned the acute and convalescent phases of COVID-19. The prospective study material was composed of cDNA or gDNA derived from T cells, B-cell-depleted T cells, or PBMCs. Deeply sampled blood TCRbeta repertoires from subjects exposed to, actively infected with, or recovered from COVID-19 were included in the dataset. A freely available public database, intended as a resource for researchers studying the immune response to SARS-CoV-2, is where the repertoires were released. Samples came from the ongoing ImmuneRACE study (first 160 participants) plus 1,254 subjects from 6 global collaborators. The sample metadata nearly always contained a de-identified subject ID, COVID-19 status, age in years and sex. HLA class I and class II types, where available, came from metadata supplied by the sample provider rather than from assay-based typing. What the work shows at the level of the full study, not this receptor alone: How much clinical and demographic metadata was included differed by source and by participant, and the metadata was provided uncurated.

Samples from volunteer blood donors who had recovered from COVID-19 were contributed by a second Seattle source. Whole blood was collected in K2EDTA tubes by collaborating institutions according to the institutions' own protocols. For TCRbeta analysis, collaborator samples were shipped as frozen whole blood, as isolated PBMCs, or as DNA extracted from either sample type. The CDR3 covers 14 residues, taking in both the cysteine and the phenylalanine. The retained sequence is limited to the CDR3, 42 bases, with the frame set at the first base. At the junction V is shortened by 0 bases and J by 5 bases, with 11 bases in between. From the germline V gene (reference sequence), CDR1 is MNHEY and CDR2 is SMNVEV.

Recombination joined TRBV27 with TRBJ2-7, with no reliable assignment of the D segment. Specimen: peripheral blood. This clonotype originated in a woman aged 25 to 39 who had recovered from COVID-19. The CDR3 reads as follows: CASSLSWSENEQYF. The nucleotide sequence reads TGTGCCAGCAGTTTATCTTGGAGTGAGAACGAGCAGTACTTC.